These 14 T cell receptor beta chains came from one sample sequenced in a study of T-cell reconstitution after alpha-beta-depleted transplantation in children. Molecular barcoding with unique molecular identifiers was used for the TCRbeta library. In TCRdb, the PCR reads were re-called with MiXCR into one record per CDR3 protein. The sample yields about 340,000 distinct CDR3 sequences, 13% seen once. This material consisted of PBMCs, taken from the stem cell graft. The receptors here all came from a human donor who donated a stem cell graft to a child with Fanconi anemia.

The rearrangement uses TRBV15 and TRBJ2-6, with unresolved D. Germline CDR1 is LNHNV and CDR2 is YYDKDF (reference sequence). There are 13 residues in the CDR3. Trimming took 3 bases from V and 4 from J, leaving 4 bases between them. DNA of the CDR3: TGTGCCACCAGCAGGACGGGGGCCAACGTCCTGACTTTC. This codes for CATSRTGANVLTF.

Only a few counts were recorded for this clonotype. The V gene is TRBV12-3 or TRBV12-4, the J gene TRBJ2-5; maybe TRBD2 (6 bases). V dropped 6 bases and J dropped 5 bases, with 19 bases sitting between them. CDR3 length: 15 amino acids. The CDR3 bases are TGTGCCAGCAGCGAAGGTCATGCGGGAATGGAGACCCAGTACTTC. As protein: CASSEGHAGMETQYF.

This clonotype was recorded at least ten times. V gene TRBV29-1 combines with J gene TRBJ1-1; D is undetermined. Trimming shortened V by 7 bases and J by 1 base, and 10 bases separated the two germline ends. This CDR3 is 12 amino acids long. Germline-derived CDR1 and CDR2 are SQVTM and ANQGSEA. The CDR3 bases are TGCAGCGCAAGCTCCGGGAACACTGAAGCTTTCTTT. As protein: CSASSGNTEAFF.

This clonotype came up once. This likely comes from a read error, as the CDR3 has no conserved phenylalanine or tryptophan at its end. The chain recombines TRBV5-1 with TRBJ1-4, with D hard to call. The CDR3 runs 13 residues. The germline V and J ends were trimmed by 4 bases and 8 bases, with 12 bases remaining between them. Germline loops: CDR1 SGHRS, CDR2 YFSETQ. CDR3 residues: CASSPGTGEKLFS. The DNA of the CDR3 is TGCGCCAGCAGCCCTGGAACGGGAGAAAAACTGTTTTCT.

At least ten counts were recorded for this clonotype. The chain combines TRBV7-6 with TRBJ2-7, with 7 bases that match TRBD1. V lost 5 bases and J lost 3; bases outside the gene matches: 4. Germline CDR1 reads SGHVS; CDR2 reads FNYEAQ. The CDR3 covers 13 residues. The CDR3 DNA reads TGTGCCAGCAGCCCTAGGGGGCTCTACGAGCAGTACTTC. This translates into CASSPRGLYEQYF.

This clonotype occurred a few times. The gene calls are TRBV5-1 and TRBJ1-6; no definite D call. The CDR3 runs 14 residues. The V gene lost 0 bases and the J gene lost 9 bases, with 10 bases spanning the gap. Germline CDR1 SGHRS, CDR2 YFSETQ. This chain's CDR3 is CASSLETYSSPLHF. CDR3 bases: TGCGCCAGCAGCTTGGAGACGTACAGTTCACCCCTCCACTTT.

This clonotype was detected only a few times. The chain links TRBV20-1 to TRBJ2-1; 11 bases map to TRBD1. Germline CDR1 DFQATT, CDR2 SNEGSKA (reference sequence). This CDR3 spans 13 amino acids. The V segment lost 6 bases and the J segment 7 bases; nucleotides outside the gene matches: 5. The CDR3 coding sequence is TGCAGTGCCGGACAGGGGGCGAGTAATGAGCAGTTCTTC. This translates into CSAGQGASNEQFF.

This clonotype was counted between two and nine times. V gene TRBV28 combines with J gene TRBJ2-5; 11 bases are a match to TRBD2. The CDR3 has 16 residues. Unmatched junction bases numbered 7, after V lost 2 bases and J lost 5 bases. Germline CDR1 MDHEN, CDR2 SYDVKM. The CDR3 protein is CASSLQLAGGVETQYF. The CDR3 bases are TGTGCCAGCAGTTTACAGCTAGCGGGGGGCGTGGAGACCCAGTACTTC.

The rearrangement links TRBV20-1 to TRBJ2-7, with D possibly being TRBD2 (5 bases). CDR1 and CDR2 (germline): DFQATT, SNEGSKA (reference sequence). Deletions cut 5 bases from V and 2 bases from J, with 10 bases between. CDR3 length: 12 amino acids. The DNA for the CDR3 is TGCAGTGCTGGCGGACTCACCTACGAGCAGTACGTC. As protein: CSAGGLTYEQYV.

The rearrangement uses TRBV27 and TRBJ2-3; TRBD1 is a possible D gene (6 bases). The CDR3 consists of 16 residues. The ends were cut back, 4 bases at V and 2 bases at J, with 16 bases in the middle. CDR1 and CDR2 (germline): MNHEY, SMNVEV (reference sequence). This CDR3 is CASSSQWTDTTDTQYF. DNA of the CDR3: TGTGCCAGCAGTTCTCAATGGACAGATACCACAGATACGCAGTATTTT.

This clonotype was seen a few times. This chain uses TRBV4-2 with TRBJ1-4; 9 positions match TRBD1. The CDR3 loop spans 18 amino acids. V lost 0 bases and J lost 10; bases outside the gene matches: 15. Germline CDR1 LGHNA, CDR2 YNFKEQ. The DNA of the CDR3 is TGTGCCAGCAGCCAAGATGGGACAGGGACGGGGATGAAAGCAAAACTGTTTTTT. It translates to CASSQDGTGTGMKAKLFF.

This chain links TRBV11-2 with TRBJ1-2; D is possibly TRBD1 (6 bases). The germline V gene encodes CDR1 SGHAT and CDR2 FQNNGV. V lost 1 base and J lost 7, with 13 bases in between. The CDR3 consists of 14 residues. CDR3 sequence: CASSLGMGGGGYTF. The CDR3 DNA follows: TGTGCCAGCAGCTTAGGAATGGGGGGCGGTGGCTACACCTTC. Looking up the rest from reference TRBV11-2 and TRBJ1-2 gives the full variable domain: EAGVAQSPRYKIIEKRQSVAFWCNPISGHATLYWYQQILGQGPKLLIQFQNNGVVDDSQLPKDRFSAERLKGVDSTLKIQPAKLEDSAVYLCASSLGMGGGGYTFGSGTRLTVV.

A few counts support this clonotype. The chain carries TRBV5-5 and TRBJ1-2, with no clear D. Per germline, CDR1 SGHKS and CDR2 YYEKEE (reference sequence). This CDR3 region has 14 residues. Trimming shortened V by 1 base and J by 5 bases, and 12 bases separated the two germline ends. CDR3 residues: CASSLLPGPYGYTF. The DNA for the CDR3 is TGTGCCAGCAGCTTGCTGCCAGGACCATATGGCTACACCTTC.

The chain couples TRBV3-1 to TRBJ1-2; D might be TRBD1 (6 bases). The CDR3 loop spans 13 amino acids. Trimming removed 10 bases at V and 7 bases at J, with 19 bases between. Germline V gene data show CDR1 as LGHDT and CDR2 as YNNKEL (reference sequence). The CDR3 region is CATQGGPDGGYTF. CDR3 nucleotides: TGTGCCACTCAAGGGGGACCCGACGGTGGCTACACCTTC.